A single sample is the source of the 14 T cell receptor beta chains below, sequenced in a study of CD8 T cells in Susac syndrome. Reverse transcription of about 0.5 to 1 ug RNA used random hexamers. Each CDR3 protein is one row after TCRdb ran MiXCR on the immunoSEQ multiplex PCR reads. The profile shows approximately 300,000 distinct CDR3 sequences, roughly 90% of them singletons. Sequenced material: CD8+ T cells from PBMCs. These receptors originate from a human donor with multiple sclerosis.

This chain links TRBV20-1 with TRBJ2-1; TRBD2 agrees at 9 bases. Germline CDR1 is DFQATT and CDR2 is SNEGSKA (reference sequence). The J segment lost 6 bases and the V segment lost 1 base, leaving 10 bases of the junction unmatched. The CDR3 is 16 residues long. This CDR3 reads CSARGRGGLGFNEQFF. The CDR3 nucleotides read TGCAGTGCTAGAGGGCGGGGGGGCCTAGGTTTCAATGAGCAGTTCTTC.

This clonotype was detected a few times. The CDR3 is CASSPGLAVTDTQYF. In DNA form, the CDR3 reads TGCGCCAGCAGCCCGGGACTAGCGGTCACAGATACGCAGTATTTT. The chain joins TRBV4-1 to TRBJ2-3, with 11 bases fitting TRBD2. Germline loops: CDR1 MGHRA, CDR2 YSYEKL. V was pared by 4 bases and J by 2 bases, with 2 bases of the junction left unmatched. This CDR3 has 15 residues.

The genes are TRBV24-1 and TRBJ2-6; D might be TRBD2 (5 bases). Germline assignment: CDR1 KGHDR and CDR2 SFDVKD. With 1 base removed from V and 2 bases from J, the gap between germline ends came to 5 bases. This CDR3 comprises 15 residues. Written as DNA, the CDR3 is TGTGCCACCAGTGATTTCGGGACTGGGGCCAACGTCCTGACTTTC. This sequence encodes CATSDFGTGANVLTF.

CDR3 amino acids: CASSSGMDGYGYTF. CDR3 in DNA: TGTGCCAGCAGCTCAGGAATGGACGGCTATGGCTACACCTTC. The chain employs TRBV11-3 and TRBJ1-2, with D uncertain. This CDR3 region has 14 residues. The V gene lost 4 bases and the J gene lost 4 bases, with 13 bases spanning the gap. The germline CDR1 and CDR2 sequences are SGHNT and YENEEA.

The V and J genes are TRBV7-3 and TRBJ2-5; 11 positions match TRBD2. V gave up 5 bases and J gave up 2 bases; unmatched junction bases: 4. CDR1 SGHTA and CDR2 FQGTGA come from the germline V gene. The CDR3 runs to 15 residues. The DNA of the CDR3 is TGTGCCAGCAGCCTGGGACTAGCGGAGCAAGAGACCCAGTACTTC. Its protein is CASSLGLAEQETQYF. Drawing the rest from reference TRBV7-3 and TRBJ2-5, the complete variable domain is GAGVSQTPSNKVTEKGKYVELRCDPISGHTALYWYRQSLGQGPEFLIYFQGTGAADDSGLPNDRFFAVRPEGSVSTLKIQRTERGDSAVYLCASSLGLAEQETQYFGPGTRLLVL.

This clonotype was seen a handful of times. The chain is built from TRBV7-8 and TRBJ2-7, with D uncertain. V shed 4 bases and J shed 2 bases, with 6 bases lying between them. Germline CDR1 and CDR2: SGHVS and FQNEAQ. This CDR3 is 12 amino acids long. CDR3 loop: CASSSDPYEQYF. Here the CDR3 DNA reads TGTGCCAGCAGCTCCGACCCCTACGAGCAGTACTTC.

The genes are TRBV5-1 and TRBJ2-3, with 7 bases fitting TRBD1. This CDR3 region has 17 residues. Losses at the gene ends were 0 bases for V and 2 bases for J; bases not matched to a gene: 9. Germline V lookup: CDR1 SGHRS, CDR2 YFSETQ. CDR3 region: CASSLAVAGGNTDTQYF. As DNA, the CDR3 is TGCGCCAGCAGCTTGGCCGTAGCAGGGGGAAACACAGATACGCAGTATTTT.

The V and J genes are TRBV11-2 and TRBJ2-1, with TRBD2 matching 11 bases. Germline loops: CDR1 SGHAT, CDR2 FQNNGV. The ends lost 4 bases at V and 7 bases at J; junction bases unmatched: 9. The CDR3 extends over 16 amino acids. The DNA of the CDR3 is TGTGCCAGCAGCTCCCTTAGACTAGCGGGAATGAATGAGCAGTTCTTC. Protein product: CASSSLRLAGMNEQFF.

The V gene is TRBV29-1, the J gene TRBJ1-1; TRBD1 matches at 9 bases. V shed 2 bases, J shed 4 bases, and the junction held 5 bases outside the gene matches. Germline lookup yields CDR1 SQVTM and CDR2 ANQGSEA. This CDR3 has 14 amino acids. As DNA, the CDR3 is TGCAGCGTTGAAATACAGGGGGCCGGCACTGAAGCTTTCTTT. It encodes CSVEIQGAGTEAFF.

DNA of the CDR3: TGTGCCACCAGCAGCCGGGACAGGGTCTACAATGAGCAGTTCTTC. Translation: CATSSRDRVYNEQFF. The rearrangement links TRBV24-1 to TRBJ2-1; 9 positions agree with TRBD1. Germline V gene sequence: CDR1 KGHDR, CDR2 SFDVKD. V shed 7 bases and J 3 bases; nucleotides not matched to a gene: 6. The CDR3 covers 15 residues.

The chain uses TRBV10-3 and TRBJ1-2, with D unresolved. This CDR3 is 15 amino acids long. Germline CDR1 is ENHRY and CDR2 is SYGVKD. The V end was cut by 0 bases, the J end by 4 bases, with 12 bases between. The CDR3 sequence: CAISESKWVGYGYTF. CDR3 in DNA: TGTGCCATCAGTGAGTCGAAATGGGTGGGCTATGGCTACACCTTC.

J is TRBJ2-1 and V is TRBV5-1, with D hard to call. Germline CDR1 reads SGHRS; CDR2 reads YFSETQ. Trimming shortened V by 2 bases and J by 4 bases, and 13 bases separated the two germline ends. This CDR3 region has 15 residues. The CDR3 region is CASSFGPGSYNEQFF. The CDR3 coding sequence is TGCGCCAGCAGCTTTGGGCCCGGAAGTTACAATGAGCAGTTCTTC.

Regarding this clonotype: At one end the junction does not follow the germline gene, possibly because of a read error. The rearrangement links TRBV12-3 or TRBV12-4 to TRBJ2-5, with 8 nucleotides matching TRBD1. The CDR3 spans 15 residues. The CDR3 reads CASSLDRGYQETQYF. The CDR3 DNA follows: TGTGCCAGCAGCTTAGACAGGGGCTACCAAGAGACCCAGTACTTC.

The chain combines TRBV12-3 or TRBV12-4 with TRBJ2-7; possibly TRBD1 or TRBD2 for D (5 bases each). The V gene lost 6 bases and the J gene lost 0 bases, with 12 bases spanning the gap. The CDR3 has 14 amino acids. CDR3 bases: TGTGCCAGCAGCCGGGACGGACCCTCCTACGAGCAGTACTTC. Amino acid sequence: CASSRDGPSYEQYF.